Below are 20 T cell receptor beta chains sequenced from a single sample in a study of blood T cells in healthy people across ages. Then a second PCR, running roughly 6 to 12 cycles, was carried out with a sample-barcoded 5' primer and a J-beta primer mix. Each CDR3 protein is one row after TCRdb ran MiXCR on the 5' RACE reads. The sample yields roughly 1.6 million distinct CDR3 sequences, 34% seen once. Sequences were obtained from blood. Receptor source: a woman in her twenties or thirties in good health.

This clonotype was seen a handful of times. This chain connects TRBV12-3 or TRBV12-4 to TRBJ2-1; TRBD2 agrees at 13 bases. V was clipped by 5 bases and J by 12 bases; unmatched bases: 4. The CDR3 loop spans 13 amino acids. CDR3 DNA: TGTGCCAGCAGTACAGGACTAGCGGGGGTGCAGTTCTTC. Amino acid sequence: CASSTGLAGVQFF.

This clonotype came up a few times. The CDR3 reads CASSPAGASSYEQYF. In DNA form, the CDR3 reads TGTGCCAGCAGTCCCGCGGGGGCGAGCTCCTACGAGCAGTACTTC. This chain uses TRBV28 with TRBJ2-7; tentative D call: TRBD2 (7 bases). CDR1 and CDR2 from the germline V gene are MDHEN and SYDVKM. The CDR3 contains 15 residues. V was cut by 5 bases and J by 0 bases, with 14 bases left in between.

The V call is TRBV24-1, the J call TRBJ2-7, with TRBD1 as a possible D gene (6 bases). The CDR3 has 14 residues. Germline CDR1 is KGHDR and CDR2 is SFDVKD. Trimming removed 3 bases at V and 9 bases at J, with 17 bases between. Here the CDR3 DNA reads TGTGCCACCAGTGATGCACAACAGGGTGTCGGGCAGTACTTC. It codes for CATSDAQQGVGQYF.

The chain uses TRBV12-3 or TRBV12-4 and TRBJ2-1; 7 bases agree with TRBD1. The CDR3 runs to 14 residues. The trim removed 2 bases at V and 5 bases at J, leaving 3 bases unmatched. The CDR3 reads CASSLRGPDNEQFF. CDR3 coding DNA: TGTGCCAGCAGTTTAAGGGGGCCGGACAATGAGCAGTTCTTC.

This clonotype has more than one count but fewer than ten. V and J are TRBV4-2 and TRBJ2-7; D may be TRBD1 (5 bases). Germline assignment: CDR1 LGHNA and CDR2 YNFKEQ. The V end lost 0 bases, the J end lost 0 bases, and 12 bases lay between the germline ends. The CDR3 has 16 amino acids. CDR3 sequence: CASSQDQLQASYEQYF. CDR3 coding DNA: TGTGCCAGCAGCCAAGATCAACTACAGGCCTCCTACGAGCAGTACTTC.

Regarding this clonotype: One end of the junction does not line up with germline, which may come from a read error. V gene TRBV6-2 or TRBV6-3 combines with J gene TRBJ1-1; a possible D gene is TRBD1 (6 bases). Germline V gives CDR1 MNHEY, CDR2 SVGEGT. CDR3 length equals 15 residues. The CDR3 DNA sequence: TGTGCCAGCAATTTAGGACAGTTAATGAACACTGAAGTTTTCTTT. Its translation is CASNLGQLMNTEVFF.

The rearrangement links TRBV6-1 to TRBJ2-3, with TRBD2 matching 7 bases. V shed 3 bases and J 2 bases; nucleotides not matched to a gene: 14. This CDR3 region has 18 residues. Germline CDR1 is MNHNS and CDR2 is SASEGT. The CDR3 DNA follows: TGTGCCAGCAGTGATTTTGCCGCGGGAGTCATAACCACAGATACGCAGTATTTT. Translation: CASSDFAAGVITTDTQYF.

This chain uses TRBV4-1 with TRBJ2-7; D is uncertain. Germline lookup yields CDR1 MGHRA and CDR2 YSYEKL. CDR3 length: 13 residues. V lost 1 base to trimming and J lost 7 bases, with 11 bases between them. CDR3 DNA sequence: TGCGCCAGCAGCCAAGTGCGGACGAGGGAGCAGTACTTC. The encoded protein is CASSQVRTREQYF.

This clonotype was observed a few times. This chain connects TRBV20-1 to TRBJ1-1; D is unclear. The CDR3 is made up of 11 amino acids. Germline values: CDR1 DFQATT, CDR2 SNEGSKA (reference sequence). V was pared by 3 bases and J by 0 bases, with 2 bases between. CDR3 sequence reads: CSASMNTEAFF. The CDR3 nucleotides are TGCAGTGCTAGTATGAACACTGAAGCTTTCTTT.

The CDR3 coding sequence is TGTGCCATCAGTGACACTGGTAAAAGCACAGATACGCAGTATTTT. It yields the protein CAISDTGKSTDTQYF. V and J are TRBV10-3 and TRBJ2-3; D gene unclear. The CDR3 has 15 amino acids. CDR1 ENHRY and CDR2 SYGVKD come from the germline V gene. V lost 3 bases, J lost 0 bases, and 10 bases lay in between.

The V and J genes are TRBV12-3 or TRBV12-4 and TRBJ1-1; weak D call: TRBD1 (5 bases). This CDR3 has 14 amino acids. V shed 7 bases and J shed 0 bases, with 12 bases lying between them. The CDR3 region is CASTTTGVNTEAFF. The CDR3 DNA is TGTGCCAGCACTACTACAGGAGTGAACACTGAAGCTTTCTTT.

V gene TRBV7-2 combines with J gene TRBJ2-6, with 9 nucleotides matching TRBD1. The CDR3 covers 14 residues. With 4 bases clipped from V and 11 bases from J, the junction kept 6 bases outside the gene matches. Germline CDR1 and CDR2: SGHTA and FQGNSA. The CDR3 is CASSSGTGNYVLTF. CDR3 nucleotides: TGTGCCAGCAGCTCCGGGACAGGGAACTACGTCCTGACTTTC.

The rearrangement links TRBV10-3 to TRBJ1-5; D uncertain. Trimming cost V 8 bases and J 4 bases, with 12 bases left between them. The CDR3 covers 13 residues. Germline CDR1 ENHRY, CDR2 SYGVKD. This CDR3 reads CAIATNTNQPQHF. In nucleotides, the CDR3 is TGTGCCATCGCGACCAACACTAATCAGCCCCAGCATTTT.

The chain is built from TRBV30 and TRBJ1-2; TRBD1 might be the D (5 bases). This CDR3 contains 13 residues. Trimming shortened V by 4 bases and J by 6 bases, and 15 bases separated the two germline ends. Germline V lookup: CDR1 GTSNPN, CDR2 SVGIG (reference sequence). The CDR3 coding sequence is TGTGCCTGGACACCGGGGGTTGACCATGGCTACACCTTC. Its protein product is CAWTPGVDHGYTF.

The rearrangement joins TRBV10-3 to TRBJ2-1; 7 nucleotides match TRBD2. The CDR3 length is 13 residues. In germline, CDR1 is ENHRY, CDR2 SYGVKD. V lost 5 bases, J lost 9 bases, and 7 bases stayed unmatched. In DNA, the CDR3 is TGTGCCATCAGTCCCTCCGGGGGGAGTGAGCAGTTCTTC. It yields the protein CAISPSGGSEQFF.

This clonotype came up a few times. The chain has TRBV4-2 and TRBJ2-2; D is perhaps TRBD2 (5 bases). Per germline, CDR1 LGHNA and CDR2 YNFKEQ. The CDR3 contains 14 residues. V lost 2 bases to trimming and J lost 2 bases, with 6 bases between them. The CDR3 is CASSQRTNTGELFF. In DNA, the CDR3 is TGTGCCAGCAGCCAAAGGACTAACACCGGGGAGCTGTTTTTT.

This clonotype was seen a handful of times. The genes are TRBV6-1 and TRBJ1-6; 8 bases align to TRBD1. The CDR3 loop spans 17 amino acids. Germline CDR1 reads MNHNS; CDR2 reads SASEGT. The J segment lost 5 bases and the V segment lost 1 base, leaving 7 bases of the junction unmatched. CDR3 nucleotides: TGTGCCAGCAGTGAAGGGCAGGGGGCATACGATAATTCACCCCTCCACTTT. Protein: CASSEGQGAYDNSPLHF.

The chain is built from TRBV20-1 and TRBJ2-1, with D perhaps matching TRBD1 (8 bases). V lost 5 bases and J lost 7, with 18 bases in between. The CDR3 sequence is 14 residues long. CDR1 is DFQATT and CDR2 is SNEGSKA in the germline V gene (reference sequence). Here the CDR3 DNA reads TGCAGTGCTGGGGGAGGGACAGGAGGTAATGAGCAGTTCTTC. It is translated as CSAGGGTGGNEQFF.

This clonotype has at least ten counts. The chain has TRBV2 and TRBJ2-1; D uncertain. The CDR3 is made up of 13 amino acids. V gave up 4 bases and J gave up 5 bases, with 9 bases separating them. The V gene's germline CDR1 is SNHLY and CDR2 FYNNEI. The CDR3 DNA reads TGTGCCAGCAGTGTACGACCAGACAATGAGCAGTTCTTC. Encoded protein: CASSVRPDNEQFF.

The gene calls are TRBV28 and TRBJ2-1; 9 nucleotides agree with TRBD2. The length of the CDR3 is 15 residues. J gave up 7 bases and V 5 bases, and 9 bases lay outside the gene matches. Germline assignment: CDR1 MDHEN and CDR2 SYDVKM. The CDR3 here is CASSTFYLAGNEQFF. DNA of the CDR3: TGTGCCAGCAGTACCTTTTATCTAGCGGGAAATGAGCAGTTCTTC. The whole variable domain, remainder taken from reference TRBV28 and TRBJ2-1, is DVKVTQSSRYLVKRTGEKVFLECVQDMDHENMFWYRQDPGLGLRLIYFSYDVKMKEKGDIPEGYSVSREKKERFSLILESASTNQTSMYLCASSTFYLAGNEQFFGPGTRLTVL.